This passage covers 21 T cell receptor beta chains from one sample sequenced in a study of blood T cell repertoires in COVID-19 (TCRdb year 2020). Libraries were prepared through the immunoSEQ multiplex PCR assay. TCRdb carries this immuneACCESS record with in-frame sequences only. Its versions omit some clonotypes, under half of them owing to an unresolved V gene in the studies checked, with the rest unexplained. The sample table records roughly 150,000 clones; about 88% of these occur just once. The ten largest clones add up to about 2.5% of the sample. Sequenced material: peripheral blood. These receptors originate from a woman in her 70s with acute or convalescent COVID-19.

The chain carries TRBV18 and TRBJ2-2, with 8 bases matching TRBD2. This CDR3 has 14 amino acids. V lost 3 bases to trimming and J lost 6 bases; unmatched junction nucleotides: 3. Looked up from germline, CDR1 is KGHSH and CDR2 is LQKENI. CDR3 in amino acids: CASSPPRGAGELFF. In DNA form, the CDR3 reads TGTGCCAGCTCACCGCCGCGGGGGGCCGGGGAGCTGTTTTTT.

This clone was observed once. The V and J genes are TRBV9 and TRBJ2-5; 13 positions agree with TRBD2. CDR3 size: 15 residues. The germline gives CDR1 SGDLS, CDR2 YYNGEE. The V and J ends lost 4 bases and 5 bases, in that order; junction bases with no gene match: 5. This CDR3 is CASSYGLAGVETQYF. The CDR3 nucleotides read TGTGCCAGCAGCTACGGACTAGCGGGGGTCGAGACCCAGTACTTC.

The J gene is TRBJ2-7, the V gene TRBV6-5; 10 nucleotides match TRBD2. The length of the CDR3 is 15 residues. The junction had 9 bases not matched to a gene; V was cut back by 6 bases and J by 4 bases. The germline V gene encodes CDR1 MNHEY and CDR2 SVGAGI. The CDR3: CASSVIAGGVYEQYF. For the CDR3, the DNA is TGTGCCAGCAGCGTAATAGCGGGGGGCGTGTACGAGCAGTACTTC.

CDR3 protein: CASSSGTGVNTEAFF. CDR3 in DNA: TGTGCCAGCAGCTCTGGGACAGGCGTGAACACTGAAGCTTTCTTT. The chain combines TRBV11-2 with TRBJ1-1; 8 bases line up with TRBD1. V lost 4 bases to trimming and J lost 0 bases; unmatched junction nucleotides: 4. This CDR3 is built from 15 residues. Germline-derived CDR1 and CDR2 are SGHAT and FQNNGV.

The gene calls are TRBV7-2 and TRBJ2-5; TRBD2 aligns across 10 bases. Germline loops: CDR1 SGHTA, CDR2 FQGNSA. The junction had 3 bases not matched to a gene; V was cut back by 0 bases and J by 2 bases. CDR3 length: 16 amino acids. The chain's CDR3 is CASSLAASGGQETQYF. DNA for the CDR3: TGTGCCAGCAGCTTAGCCGCTAGCGGGGGACAAGAGACCCAGTACTTC.

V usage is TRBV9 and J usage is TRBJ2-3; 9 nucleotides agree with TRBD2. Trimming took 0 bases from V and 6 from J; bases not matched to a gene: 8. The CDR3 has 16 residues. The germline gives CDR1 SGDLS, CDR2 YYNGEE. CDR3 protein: CASSVELAGFLDTQYF. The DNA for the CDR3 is TGTGCCAGCAGCGTAGAGCTAGCGGGATTTTTGGATACGCAGTATTTT. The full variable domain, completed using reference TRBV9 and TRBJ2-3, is DSGVTQTPKHLITATGQRVTLRCSPRSGDLSVYWYQQSLDQGLQFLIQYYNGEERAKGNILERFSAQQFPDLHSELNLSSLELGDSALYFCASSVELAGFLDTQYFGPGTRLTVL.

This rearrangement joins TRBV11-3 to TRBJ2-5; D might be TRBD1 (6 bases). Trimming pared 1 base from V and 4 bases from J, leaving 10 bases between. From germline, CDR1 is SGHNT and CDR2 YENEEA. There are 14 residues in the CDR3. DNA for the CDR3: TGTGCCAGCAGCTTAGGGGGGCCTGGAGAGACCCAGTACTTC. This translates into CASSLGGPGETQYF.

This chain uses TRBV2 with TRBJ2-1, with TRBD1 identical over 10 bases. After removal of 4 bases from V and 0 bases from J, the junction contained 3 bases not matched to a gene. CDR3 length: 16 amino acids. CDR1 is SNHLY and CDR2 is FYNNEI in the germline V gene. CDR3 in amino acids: CASSGQGAGSYNEQFF. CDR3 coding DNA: TGTGCCAGCAGTGGACAGGGGGCAGGCTCCTACAATGAGCAGTTCTTC.

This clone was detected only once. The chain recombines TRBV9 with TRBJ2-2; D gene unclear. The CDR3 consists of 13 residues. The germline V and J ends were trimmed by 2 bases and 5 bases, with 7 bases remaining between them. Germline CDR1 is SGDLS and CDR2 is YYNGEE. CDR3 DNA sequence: TGTGCCAGCAGCGTTCCACGGACCGGGGAGCTGTTTTTT. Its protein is CASSVPRTGELFF.

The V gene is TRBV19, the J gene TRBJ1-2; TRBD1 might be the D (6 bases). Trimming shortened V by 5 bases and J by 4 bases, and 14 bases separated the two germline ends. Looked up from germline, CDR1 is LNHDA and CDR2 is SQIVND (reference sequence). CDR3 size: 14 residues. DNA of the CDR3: TGTGCCAGTAGTGTCGGGACAACAGGCTATGGCTACACCTTC. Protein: CASSVGTTGYGYTF.

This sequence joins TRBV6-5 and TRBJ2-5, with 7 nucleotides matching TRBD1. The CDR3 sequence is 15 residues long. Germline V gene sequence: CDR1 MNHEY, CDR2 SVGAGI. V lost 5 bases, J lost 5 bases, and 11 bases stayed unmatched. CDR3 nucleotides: TGTGCCAGCAGTCCCCGCCAGGGGGAGTGGGAGACCCAGTACTTC. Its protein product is CASSPRQGEWETQYF.

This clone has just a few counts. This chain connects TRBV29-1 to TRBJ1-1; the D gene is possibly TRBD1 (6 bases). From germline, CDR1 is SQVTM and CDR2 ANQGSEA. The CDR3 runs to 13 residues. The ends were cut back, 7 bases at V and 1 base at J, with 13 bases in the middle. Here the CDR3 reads CSARTEANTEAFF. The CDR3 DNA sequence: TGCAGCGCTAGGACAGAAGCGAACACTGAAGCTTTCTTT. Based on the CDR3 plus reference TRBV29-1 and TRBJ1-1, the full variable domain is SAVISQKPSRDICQRGTSLTIQCQVDSQVTMMFWYRQQPGQSLTLIATANQGSEATYESGFVIDKFPISRPNLTFSTLTVSNMSPEDSSIYLCSARTEANTEAFFGQGTRLTVV.

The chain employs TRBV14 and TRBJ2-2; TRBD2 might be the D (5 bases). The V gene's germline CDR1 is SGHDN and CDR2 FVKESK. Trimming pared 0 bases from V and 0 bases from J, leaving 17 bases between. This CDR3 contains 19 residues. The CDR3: CASSQDFGRGQANTGELFF. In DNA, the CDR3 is TGTGCCAGCAGCCAAGATTTTGGCAGAGGGCAGGCGAACACCGGGGAGCTGTTTTTT.

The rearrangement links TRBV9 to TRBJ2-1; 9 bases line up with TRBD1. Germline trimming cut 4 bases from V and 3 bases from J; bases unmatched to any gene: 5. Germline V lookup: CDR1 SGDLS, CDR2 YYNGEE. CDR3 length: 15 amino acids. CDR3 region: CASSTKGQGYNEQFF. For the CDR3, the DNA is TGTGCCAGCAGCACCAAGGGACAGGGCTACAATGAGCAGTTCTTC.

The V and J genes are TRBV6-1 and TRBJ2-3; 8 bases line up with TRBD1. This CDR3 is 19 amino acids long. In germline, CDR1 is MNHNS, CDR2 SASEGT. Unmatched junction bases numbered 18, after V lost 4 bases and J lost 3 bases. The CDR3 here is CASSVTGVAAVKDTDTQYF. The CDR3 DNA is TGTGCCAGCAGTGTGACAGGGGTGGCCGCTGTTAAGGATACAGATACGCAGTATTTT.

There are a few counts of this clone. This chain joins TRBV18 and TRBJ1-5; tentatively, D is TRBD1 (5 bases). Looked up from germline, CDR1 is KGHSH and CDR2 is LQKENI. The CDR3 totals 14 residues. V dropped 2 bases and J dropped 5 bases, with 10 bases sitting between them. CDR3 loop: CASSPWGTDQPQHF. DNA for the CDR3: TGTGCCAGCTCACCATGGGGCACCGATCAGCCCCAGCATTTT.

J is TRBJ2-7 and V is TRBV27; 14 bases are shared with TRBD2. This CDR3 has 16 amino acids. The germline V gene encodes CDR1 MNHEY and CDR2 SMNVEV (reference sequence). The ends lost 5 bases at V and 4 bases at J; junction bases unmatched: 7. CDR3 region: CASSAGLAGVQYEQYF. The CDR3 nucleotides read TGTGCCAGCAGTGCGGGACTAGCGGGGGTCCAATACGAGCAGTACTTC.

This CDR3 reads CASSRTGSNTEAFF. The CDR3 DNA reads as TGTGCCAGTAGTCGGACAGGATCGAACACTGAAGCTTTCTTT. The chain carries TRBV19 and TRBJ1-1; TRBD1 agrees at 7 bases. Germline-derived CDR1 and CDR2 are LNHDA and SQIVND (reference sequence). Trimming took 5 bases from V and 1 from J; bases not matched to a gene: 4. CDR3 length equals 14 residues. The full variable domain, rest sourced from reference TRBV19 and TRBJ1-1, is DGGITQSPKYLFRKEGQNVTLSCEQNLNHDAMYWYRQDPGQGLRLIYYSQIVNDFQKGDIAEGYSVSREKKESFPLTVTSAQKNPTAFYLCASSRTGSNTEAFFGQGTRLTVV.

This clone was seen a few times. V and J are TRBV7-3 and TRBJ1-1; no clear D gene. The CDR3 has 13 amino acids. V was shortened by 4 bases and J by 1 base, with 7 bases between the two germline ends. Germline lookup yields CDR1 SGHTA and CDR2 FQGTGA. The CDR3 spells CASSSTGNTEAFF. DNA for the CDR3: TGTGCCAGCAGCTCTACCGGGAACACTGAAGCTTTCTTT.

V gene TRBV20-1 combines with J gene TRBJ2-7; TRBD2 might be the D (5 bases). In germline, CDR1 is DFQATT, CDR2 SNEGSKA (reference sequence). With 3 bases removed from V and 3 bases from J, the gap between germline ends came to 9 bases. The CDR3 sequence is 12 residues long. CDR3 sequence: CSASSGIYEQYF. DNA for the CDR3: TGCAGTGCTAGTTCGGGGATCTACGAGCAGTACTTC.

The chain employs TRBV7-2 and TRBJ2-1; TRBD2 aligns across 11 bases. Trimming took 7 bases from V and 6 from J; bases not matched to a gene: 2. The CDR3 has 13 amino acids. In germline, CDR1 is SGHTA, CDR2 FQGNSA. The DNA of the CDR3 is TGTGCCAGCACAGGGACTAGCGGCAATGAGCAGTTCTTC. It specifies CASTGTSGNEQFF.